A selection of T cell receptor beta chains follows, all from one sample in a study of control samples from healthy donors and cancer patients. Profiled with immunoSEQ multiplex PCR; TCRdb holds only in-frame clones, not every one. The sample has around 130,000 clones, approximately 87% seen once. The sample consisted of blood. The source of these receptors is a young man in good health. CDR3s include the opening cysteine and the closing phenylalanine or tryptophan. The order of the fields is CDR3 protein, CDR3 DNA, J gene, V gene, clone size, D gene. The D gene is left open where the match is weak. Expanded clones get a size class; other rows say once, few or many, or leave the size out.

CASSEGQGADTQYF | TGTGCCAGCAGTGAAGGTCAGGGGGCGGATACGCAGTATTTT | TRBJ2-3 | TRBV6-1 | - | TRBD1
CASSLGTAARAFF | TGTGCCAGCAGCTTAGGGACAGCCGCAAGGGCTTTCTTT | TRBJ1-1 | TRBV11-2 | - | -
CASSSLRGTASNTGELFF | TGTGCCAGCAGTTCCCTTAGGGGGACGGCCTCTAACACCGGGGAGCTGTTTTTT | TRBJ2-2 | TRBV28 | - | -
CARSWGGANQPQHF | TGTGCCCGCAGTTGGGGGGGGGCCAATCAGCCCCAGCATTTT | TRBJ1-5 | TRBV2 | - | -
CASSFQGGQPQHF | TGCGCCAGCAGCTTTCAGGGCGGTCAGCCCCAGCATTTT | TRBJ1-5 | TRBV5-1 | - | -
CASSFQGRLNTEAFF | TGTGCCAGCAGCTTTCAAGGGCGGTTGAACACTGAAGCTTTCTTT | TRBJ1-1 | TRBV14 | - | -
CASSSDRGGGYTF | TGTGCCAGCAGCTCCGACAGGGGGGGAGGCTACACCTTC | TRBJ1-2 | TRBV11-2 | - | TRBD1
CALSTGGNQPQHF | TGTGCCTTATCGACAGGGGGCAATCAGCCCCAGCATTTT | TRBJ1-5 | TRBV30 | - | TRBD1
CASKGADTGELFF | TGTGCCAGCAAGGGGGCGGACACCGGGGAGCTGTTTTTT | TRBJ2-2 | TRBV12-3/TRBV12-4 | - | TRBD1
CACGGTDTQYF | TGTGCCTGCGGAGGGACAGATACGCAGTATTTT | TRBJ2-3 | TRBV10-3 | - | -
CASSYVRTGGGYGYTF | TGTGCCAGCAGTTATGTTCGGACAGGGGGAGGCTATGGCTACACCTTC | TRBJ1-2 | TRBV6-5 | - | TRBD1
CASSDGGAVNTEAFF | TGTGCCAGCAGTGATGGGGGGGCAGTGAACACTGAAGCTTTCTTT | TRBJ1-1 | TRBV2 | few | -
CASSVEGMNSPLHF | TGTGCCAGCAGCGTAGAAGGGATGAATTCACCCCTCCACTTT | TRBJ1-6 | TRBV9 | - | -
CASSVDGGPIYEQYF | TGTGCCAGCAGCGTAGACGGCGGTCCTATCTACGAGCAGTACTTC | TRBJ2-7 | TRBV9 | - | -
CASSAGQGAYGYTF | TGTGCCAGCAGCGCTGGACAGGGGGCCTATGGCTACACCTTC | TRBJ1-2 | TRBV9 | - | TRBD1
CAWSREGNQPQHF | TGTGCCTGGAGTAGAGAGGGCAATCAGCCCCAGCATTTT | TRBJ1-5 | TRBV30 | - | -
CASSPDVSSGNTIYF | TGTGCCAGCAGCCCGGACGTCTCCTCTGGAAACACCATATATTTT | TRBJ1-3 | TRBV7-2 | - | -
CASSQGALAGGSETQYF | TGTGCCAGCAGCCAAGGGGCGCTAGCGGGGGGGTCAGAGACCCAGTACTTC | TRBJ2-5 | TRBV4-2 | - | TRBD2
CASSFYSDSPLHF | TGTGCCAGCAGTTTTTATAGTGATTCACCCCTCCACTTT | TRBJ1-6 | TRBV12-3/TRBV12-4 | - | -
CASSLSRTLVHEQFF | TGTGCCAGCAGCTTATCTCGTACGTTAGTCCATGAGCAGTTCTTC | TRBJ2-1 | TRBV7-2 | - | -
CASSSGTSGGGSTDTQYF | TGCGCCAGCAGCTCCGGGACTAGCGGGGGGGGATCCACAGATACGCAGTATTTT | TRBJ2-3 | TRBV5-1 | - | TRBD2
CASSLDRSDTQYF | TGTGCCAGCAGCTTGGATAGGTCAGATACGCAGTATTTT | TRBJ2-3 | TRBV5-4 | - | -
CASSFGGRTEAFF | TGTGCCAGCAGTTTCGGGGGGAGGACTGAAGCTTTCTTT | TRBJ1-1 | TRBV12-3/TRBV12-4 | - | -
CASRESSGGALAKNIQYF | TGTGCCAGCAGGGAATCTAGCGGGGGAGCCCTAGCCAAAAACATTCAGTACTTC | TRBJ2-4 | TRBV27 | - | TRBD2
CASSETRGSTEAFF | TGTGCCAGCAGTGAAACTCGGGGGAGCACTGAAGCTTTCTTT | TRBJ1-1 | TRBV6-1 | - | -
CASRLEGSPLHF | TGTGCCAGCAGGCTGGAGGGTTCACCCCTCCACTTT | TRBJ1-6 | TRBV12-3/TRBV12-4 | few | -
CASSQMTDTQFF | TGTGCCAGCAGCCAGATGACAGACACGCAGTTCTTC | TRBJ2-1 | TRBV3-1/TRBV3-2 | - | -
CASSLVWGNQPQHF | TGTGCCAGCAGCTTAGTTTGGGGCAATCAGCCCCAGCATTTT | TRBJ1-5 | TRBV7-2 | - | -
CARTVYEGQGFWELFF | TGCGCCAGGACGGTATACGAGGGACAGGGCTTTTGGGAACTGTTTTTT | TRBJ1-4 | TRBV10-1 | - | TRBD1
CASSVGKGLSYGYTF | TGTGCCAGCAGCGTAGGAAAGGGGCTCAGCTATGGCTACACCTTC | TRBJ1-2 | TRBV9 | - | -
CAISDQGHYGYTF | TGTGCCATCAGTGATCAGGGCCACTATGGCTACACCTTC | TRBJ1-2 | TRBV10-3 | - | -
CSVGSYRYGYTF | TGCAGCGTTGGGAGCTATCGCTATGGCTACACCTTC | TRBJ1-2 | TRBV29-1 | - | -
CASSPRERDTDTQYF | TGTGCCAGCTCACCGCGGGAGCGGGACACAGATACGCAGTATTTT | TRBJ2-3 | TRBV18 | - | TRBD2
CASSLTSGGGREKLFF | TGTGCCAGCAGCCTCACGTCCGGGGGAGGGAGAGAAAAACTGTTTTTT | TRBJ1-4 | TRBV3-1/TRBV3-2 | - | -
CASSQGQGLKDTEAFF | TGCGCCAGCAGCCAAGGGCAGGGACTAAAGGACACTGAAGCTTTCTTT | TRBJ1-1 | TRBV4-1 | - | -
CASSLGRNTGELFF | TGTGCCAGCAGCTTAGGCAGGAACACCGGGGAGCTGTTTTTT | TRBJ2-2 | TRBV7-2 | - | -
CASSDRGGFSPLHF | TGTGCCAGCAGTGACAGGGGAGGGTTTTCACCCCTCCACTTT | TRBJ1-6 | TRBV27 | - | TRBD1
CAWSGTGLGNTIYF | TGTGCCTGGAGTGGGACAGGGCTTGGAAACACCATATATTTT | TRBJ1-3 | TRBV30 | - | TRBD1
CASSPDYLSTDTQYF | TGTGCCAGCAGCCCGGACTATCTCAGCACAGATACGCAGTATTTT | TRBJ2-3 | TRBV7-2 | - | -
CASSPRGNTEAFF | TGCGCCAGCAGCCCAAGGGGGAACACTGAAGCTTTCTTT | TRBJ1-1 | TRBV5-1 | - | -
CASSLERGTDTQYF | TGTGCCAGCAGCCTGGAGCGAGGTACAGATACGCAGTATTTT | TRBJ2-3 | TRBV7-9 | - | -
CASSPRTGSSYNEQFF | TGTGCCAGCTCACCACGGACAGGGAGCTCCTACAATGAGCAGTTCTTC | TRBJ2-1 | TRBV18 | - | TRBD1
CASSEGWAGDGYTF | TGCGCCAGCAGTGAAGGTTGGGCAGGGGATGGCTACACCTTC | TRBJ1-2 | TRBV10-2 | - | -
CASSQESTGRPENIQYF | TGCGCCAGCAGCCAAGAATCGACAGGGCGACCCGAAAACATTCAGTACTTC | TRBJ2-4 | TRBV4-1 | - | TRBD1
CASSLGQIDNSPLHF | TGTGCCAGCAGCTTAGGACAGATCGATAATTCACCCCTCCACTTT | TRBJ1-6 | TRBV7-9 | - | -
CASSQGRNTEAFF | TGCGCCAGCAGCCAAGGGAGAAACACTGAAGCTTTCTTT | TRBJ1-1 | TRBV4-1 | - | -
CASSLTDLSGANVLTF | TGTGCCAGCAGCCTTACAGATCTCTCTGGGGCCAACGTCCTGACTTTC | TRBJ2-6 | TRBV9 | - | -
CASRTLGQANYGYTF | TGCGCCAGCAGAACTCTGGGACAGGCAAACTATGGCTACACCTTC | TRBJ1-2 | TRBV5-1 | - | TRBD1